This TCR beta chain was found in a study of OX40 agonist ivuxolimab in advanced cancers. Study-wide context: People in dose escalation had one of these cancers: hepatocellular carcinoma, melanoma, renal cell or head and neck cancer. Participants averaged approximately 65 years of age (range about 23 to 79) and were around 80% male. Study observations and caveats: Specificity for antigen went undetermined in the expanded peripheral T cells.

The CDR3 spans 13 residues. CDR1 SGHTA and CDR2 FQGNSA come from the germline V gene. Trimming took 5 bases from V and 10 from J; bases not matched to a gene: 8. Libraries were prepared by immunoSEQ multiplex PCR; TCRdb keeps only in-frame clonotypes and omits some of them. This sample has about 60,000 clones; over 80% occur once, and the top ten carry roughly 2.3%. On this clone: Antigen: not known.

This clonotype originated in an adult with an advanced solid tumor such as melanoma, head and neck, liver or kidney cancer. Sample: CD4+ or CD8+ T cells sorted from blood, taken in a trial of the OX40 agonist ivuxolimab. The chain carries TRBV7-2 and TRBJ1-5, with 7 bases fitting TRBD1. CDR3 sequence: CASSLHGTDPQHF. CDR3 DNA: TGTGCCAGCAGCCTACACGGGACAGATCCCCAGCATTTT. Together with reference TRBV7-2 and TRBJ1-5, the CDR3 gives the full variable domain: GAGVSQSPSNKVTEKGKDVELRCDPISGHTALYWYRQSLGQGLEFLIYFQGNSAPDKSGLPSDRFSAERTGGSVSTLTIQRTQQEDSAVYLCASSLHGTDPQHFGDGTRLSIL.